This note documents a single TCR beta chain sequence. As yet, its antigen is unknown. It was cDNA, reverse transcribed from extracted RNA, that served as the sequencing template. Generated by immunoSEQ multiplex PCR, the TCRdb table keeps only in-frame clones and is missing some. The sample records approximately 280,000 clones, 58% being singletons. The sample comes from a study of CD8+ T cells in alopecia areata. Treatment noted: oral pan-JAK inhibitor, 5-10 mg twice daily. Trimming left V 11 bases short and J 0 bases short, with 10 bases between. This CDR3 comprises 12 residues. Germline CDR1 is MDHEN and CDR2 is SYDVKM. General study findings and limits: Scalp clonality, together with expanded CD8+ clones among the top 100, fell significantly with tofacitinib.

Source: CD4+ T cells sorted from blood, taken at week 24, from a patient treated with tofacitinib. V usage is TRBV28 and J usage is TRBJ1-1; D remains unclear. This TCR was sampled from a human donor with alopecia areata. The CDR3 loop is CAARRMNTEAFF. DNA of the CDR3: TGTGCCGCTCGGCGGATGAACACTGAAGCTTTCTTT.